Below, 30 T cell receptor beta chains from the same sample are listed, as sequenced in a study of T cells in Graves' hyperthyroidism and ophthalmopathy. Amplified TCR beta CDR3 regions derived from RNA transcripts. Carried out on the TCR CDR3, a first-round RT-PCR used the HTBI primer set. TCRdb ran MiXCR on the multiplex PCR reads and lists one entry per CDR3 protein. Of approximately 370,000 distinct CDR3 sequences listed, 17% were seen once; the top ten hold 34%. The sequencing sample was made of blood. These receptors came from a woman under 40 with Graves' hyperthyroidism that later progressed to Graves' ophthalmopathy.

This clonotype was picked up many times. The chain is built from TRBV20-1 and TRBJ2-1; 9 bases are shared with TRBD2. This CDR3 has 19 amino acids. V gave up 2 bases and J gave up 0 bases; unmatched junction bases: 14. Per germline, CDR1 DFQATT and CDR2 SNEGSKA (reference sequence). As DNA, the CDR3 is TGCAGTGCTAGATCTGGACTAGCGTCCCCAGCGGGCTCCTACAATGAGCAGTTCTTC. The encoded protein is CSARSGLASPAGSYNEQFF.

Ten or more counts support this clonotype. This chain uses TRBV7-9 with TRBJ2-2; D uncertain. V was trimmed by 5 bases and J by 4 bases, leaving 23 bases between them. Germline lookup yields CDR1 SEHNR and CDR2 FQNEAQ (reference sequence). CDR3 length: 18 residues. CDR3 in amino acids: CASSNPPIDRSGTGELFF. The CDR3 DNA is TGTGCCAGCAGCAACCCCCCAATCGACCGGTCGGGCACCGGGGAGCTGTTTTTT.

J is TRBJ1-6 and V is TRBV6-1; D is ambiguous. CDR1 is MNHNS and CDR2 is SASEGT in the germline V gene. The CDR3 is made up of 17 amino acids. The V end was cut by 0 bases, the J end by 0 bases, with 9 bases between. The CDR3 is CASSEALLGSYNSPLHF. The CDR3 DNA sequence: TGTGCCAGCAGTGAAGCGCTTCTAGGCTCCTATAATTCACCCCTCCACTTT.

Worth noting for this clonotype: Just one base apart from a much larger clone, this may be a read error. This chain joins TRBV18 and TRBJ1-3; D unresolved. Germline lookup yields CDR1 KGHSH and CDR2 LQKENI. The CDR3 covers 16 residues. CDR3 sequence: CGSSPPSRHSGNTIYF. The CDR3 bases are TGTGGCAGCTCACCACCGAGCAGGCACTCTGGAAACACCATATATTTT. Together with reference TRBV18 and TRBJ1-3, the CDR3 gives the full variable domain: NAGVMQNPRHLVRRRGQEARLRCSPMKGHSHVYWYRQLPEEGLKFMVYLQKENIIDESGMPKERFSAEFPKEGPSILRIQQVVRGDSAAYFCGSSPPSRHSGNTIYFGEGSWLTVV.

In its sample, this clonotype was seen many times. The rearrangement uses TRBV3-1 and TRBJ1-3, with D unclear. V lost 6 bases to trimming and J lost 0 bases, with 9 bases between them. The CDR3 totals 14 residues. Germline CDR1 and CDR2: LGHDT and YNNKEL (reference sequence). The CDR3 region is CASSKGSSGNTIYF. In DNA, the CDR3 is TGTGCCAGCAGTAAAGGAAGCTCTGGAAACACCATATATTTT.

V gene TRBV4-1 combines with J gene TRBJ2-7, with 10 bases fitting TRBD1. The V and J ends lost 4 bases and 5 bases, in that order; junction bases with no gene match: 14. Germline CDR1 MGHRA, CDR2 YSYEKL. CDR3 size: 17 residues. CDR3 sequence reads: CASSLPATGTGVNEQYF. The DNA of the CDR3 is TGCGCCAGCAGCCTACCGGCTACCGGGACAGGGGTTAACGAGCAGTACTTC.

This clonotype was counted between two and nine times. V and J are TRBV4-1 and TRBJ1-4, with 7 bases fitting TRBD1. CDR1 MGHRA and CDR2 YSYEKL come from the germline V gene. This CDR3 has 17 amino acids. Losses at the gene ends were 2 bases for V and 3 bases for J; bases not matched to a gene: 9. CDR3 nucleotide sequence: TGCGCCAGCAGCCAAATTGGGACCGACAGGGCTAATGAAAAACTGTTTTTT. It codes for CASSQIGTDRANEKLFF.

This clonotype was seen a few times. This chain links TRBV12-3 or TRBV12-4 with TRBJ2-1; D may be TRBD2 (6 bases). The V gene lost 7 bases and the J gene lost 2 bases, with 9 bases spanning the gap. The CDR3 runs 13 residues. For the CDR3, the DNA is TGTGCCAGCACTCCGGGGGCCTACAATGAGCAGTTCTTC. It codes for CASTPGAYNEQFF.

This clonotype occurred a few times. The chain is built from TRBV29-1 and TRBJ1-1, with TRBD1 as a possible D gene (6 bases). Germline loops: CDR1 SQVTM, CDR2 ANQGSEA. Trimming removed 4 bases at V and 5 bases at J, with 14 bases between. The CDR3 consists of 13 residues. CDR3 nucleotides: TGCAGCGTTGGTTCGAGACAGGAGACTGAAGCTTTCTTT. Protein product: CSVGSRQETEAFF.

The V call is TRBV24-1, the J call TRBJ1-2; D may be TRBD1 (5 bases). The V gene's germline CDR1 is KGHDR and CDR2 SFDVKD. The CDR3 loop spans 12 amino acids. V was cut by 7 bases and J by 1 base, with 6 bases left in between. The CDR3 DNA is TGTGCCACCAGCGACAGTAACTATGGCTACACCTTC. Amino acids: CATSDSNYGYTF.

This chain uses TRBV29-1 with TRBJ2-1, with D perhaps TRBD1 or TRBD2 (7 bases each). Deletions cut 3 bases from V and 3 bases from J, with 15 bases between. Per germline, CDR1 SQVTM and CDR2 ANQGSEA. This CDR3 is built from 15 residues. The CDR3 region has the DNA TGCAGCGTTGAGTTACAGGGGAGGGACTACAATGAGCAGTTCTTC. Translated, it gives CSVELQGRDYNEQFF.

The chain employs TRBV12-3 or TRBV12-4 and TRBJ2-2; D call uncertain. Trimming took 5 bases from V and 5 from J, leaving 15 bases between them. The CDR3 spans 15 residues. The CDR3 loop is CASSTRVRQTGELFF. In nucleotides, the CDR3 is TGTGCCAGCAGTACAAGGGTACGCCAGACCGGGGAGCTGTTTTTT.

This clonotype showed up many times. CDR3 nucleotide sequence: TGTGCCAGCAGTGCAGCAGCTGCTAATGAAAAACTGTTTTTT. The encoded protein is CASSAAAANEKLFF. This chain links TRBV2 with TRBJ1-4; D is undetermined. The V end lost 4 bases, the J end lost 3 bases, and 9 bases lay between the germline ends. Germline CDR1 and CDR2: SNHLY and FYNNEI. This CDR3 has 14 residues. The variable domain in full, completed from reference TRBV2 and TRBJ1-4, reads EPEVTQTPSHQVTQMGQEVILRCVPISNHLYFYWYRQILGQKVEFLVSFYNNEISEKSEIFDDQFSVERPDGSNFTLKIRSTKLEDSAMYFCASSAAAANEKLFFGSGTQLSVL.

The CDR3 sequence: CASSLVREQFF. CDR3 in DNA: TGTGCCAGCAGCTTGGTCAGGGAGCAGTTCTTC. The V and J genes are TRBV11-2 and TRBJ2-1; D call uncertain. Germline CDR1 is SGHAT and CDR2 is FQNNGV. The V gene lost 3 bases and the J gene lost 10 bases, with 7 bases spanning the gap. CDR3 length: 11 residues.

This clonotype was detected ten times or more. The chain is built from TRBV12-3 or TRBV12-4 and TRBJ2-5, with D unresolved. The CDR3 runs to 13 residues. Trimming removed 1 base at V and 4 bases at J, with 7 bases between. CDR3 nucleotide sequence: TGTGCCAGCAGTTTAGAACAGCTAGAGACCCAGTACTTC. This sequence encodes CASSLEQLETQYF.

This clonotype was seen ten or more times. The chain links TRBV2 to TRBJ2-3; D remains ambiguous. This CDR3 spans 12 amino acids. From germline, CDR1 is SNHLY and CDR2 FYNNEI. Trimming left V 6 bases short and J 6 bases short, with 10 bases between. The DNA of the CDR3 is TGTGCCAGCAGGACCGCTAAGGATACGCAGTATTTT. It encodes CASRTAKDTQYF.

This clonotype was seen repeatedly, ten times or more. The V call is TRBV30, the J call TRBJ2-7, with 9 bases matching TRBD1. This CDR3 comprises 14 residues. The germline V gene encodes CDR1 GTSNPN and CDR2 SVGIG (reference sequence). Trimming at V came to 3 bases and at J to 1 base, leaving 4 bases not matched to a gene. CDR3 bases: TGTGCCTGGAGCCACGGGACAGGGTCCTACGAGCAGTACTTC. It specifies CAWSHGTGSYEQYF.

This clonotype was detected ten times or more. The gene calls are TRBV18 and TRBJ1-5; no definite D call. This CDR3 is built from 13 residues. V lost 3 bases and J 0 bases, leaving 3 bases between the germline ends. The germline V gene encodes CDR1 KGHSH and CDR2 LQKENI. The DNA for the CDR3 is TGTGCCAGCTCACCCCATAGCAATCAGCCCCAGCATTTT. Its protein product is CASSPHSNQPQHF.

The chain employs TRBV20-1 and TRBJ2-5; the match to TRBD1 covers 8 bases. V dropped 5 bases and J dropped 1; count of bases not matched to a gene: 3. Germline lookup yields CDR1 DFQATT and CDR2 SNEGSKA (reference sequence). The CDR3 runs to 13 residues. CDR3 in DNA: TGCAGTGCTTCGGACAGGGCCCAAGAGACCCAGTACTTC. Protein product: CSASDRAQETQYF.

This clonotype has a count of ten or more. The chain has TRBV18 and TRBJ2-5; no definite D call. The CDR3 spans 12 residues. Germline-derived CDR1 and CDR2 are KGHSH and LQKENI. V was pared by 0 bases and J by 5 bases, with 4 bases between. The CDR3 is CASSPPFETQYF. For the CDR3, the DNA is TGTGCCAGCTCACCACCTTTCGAGACCCAGTACTTC.

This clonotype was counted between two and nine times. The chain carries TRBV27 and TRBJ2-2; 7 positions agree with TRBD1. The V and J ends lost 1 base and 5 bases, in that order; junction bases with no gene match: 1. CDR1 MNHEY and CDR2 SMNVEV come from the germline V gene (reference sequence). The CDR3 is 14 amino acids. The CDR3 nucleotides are TGTGCCAGCAGTTTATACAGGGGAACCGGGGAGCTGTTTTTT. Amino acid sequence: CASSLYRGTGELFF.

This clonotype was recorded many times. CDR3 nucleotide sequence: TGTGCCAGCAGCTTATACACGTACCAAGAGACCCAGTACTTC. It specifies CASSLYTYQETQYF. The chain combines TRBV11-2 with TRBJ2-5; D is unclear. Germline V gives CDR1 SGHAT, CDR2 FQNNGV. The germline V and J ends were trimmed by 2 bases and 0 bases, with 7 bases remaining between them. The length of the CDR3 is 14 residues. The whole variable domain, remainder taken from reference TRBV11-2 and TRBJ2-5, is EAGVAQSPRYKIIEKRQSVAFWCNPISGHATLYWYQQILGQGPKLLIQFQNNGVVDDSQLPKDRFSAERLKGVDSTLKIQPAKLEDSAVYLCASSLYTYQETQYFGPGTRLLVL.

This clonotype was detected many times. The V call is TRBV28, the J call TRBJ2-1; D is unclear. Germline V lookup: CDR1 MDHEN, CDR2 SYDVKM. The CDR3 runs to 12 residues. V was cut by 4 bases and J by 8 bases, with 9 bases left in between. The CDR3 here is CASSSQNDEQFF. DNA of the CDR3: TGTGCCAGCAGTTCCCAGAACGATGAGCAGTTCTTC.

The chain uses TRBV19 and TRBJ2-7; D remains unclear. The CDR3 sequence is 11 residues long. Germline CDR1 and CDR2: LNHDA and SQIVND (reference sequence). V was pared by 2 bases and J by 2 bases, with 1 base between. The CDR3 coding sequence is TGTGCCAGTAGTATAACCTACGAGCAGTACTTC. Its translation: CASSITYEQYF.

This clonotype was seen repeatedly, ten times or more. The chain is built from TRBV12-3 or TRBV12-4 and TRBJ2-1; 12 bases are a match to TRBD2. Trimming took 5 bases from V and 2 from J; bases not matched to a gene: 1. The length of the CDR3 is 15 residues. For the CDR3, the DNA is TGTGCCAGCAGTACTAGCGGGAGGACCTACAATGAGCAGTTCTTC. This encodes CASSTSGRTYNEQFF.

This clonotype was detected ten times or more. The chain's CDR3 is CASSEALRANTEAFF. CDR3 in DNA: TGTGCCAGCAGTGAAGCCCTACGGGCGAACACTGAAGCTTTCTTT. This chain links TRBV2 with TRBJ1-1; no clear D gene. CDR3 length: 15 residues. V was cut by 0 bases and J by 1 base, with 9 bases left in between. Germline CDR1 is SNHLY and CDR2 is FYNNEI.

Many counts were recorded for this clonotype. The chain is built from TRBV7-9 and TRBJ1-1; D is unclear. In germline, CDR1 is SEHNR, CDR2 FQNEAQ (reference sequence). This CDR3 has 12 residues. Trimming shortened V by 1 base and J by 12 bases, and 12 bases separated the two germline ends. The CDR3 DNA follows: TGTGCCAGCAGCTTAGGCCGGGGAATGACTTTCTTT. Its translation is CASSLGRGMTFF. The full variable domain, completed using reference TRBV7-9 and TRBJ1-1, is DTGVSQNPRHKITKRGQNVTFRCDPISEHNRLYWYRQTLGQGPEFLTYFQNEAQLEKSRLLSDRFSAERPKGSFSTLEIQRTEQGDSAMYLCASSLGRGMTFFGQGTRLTVV.

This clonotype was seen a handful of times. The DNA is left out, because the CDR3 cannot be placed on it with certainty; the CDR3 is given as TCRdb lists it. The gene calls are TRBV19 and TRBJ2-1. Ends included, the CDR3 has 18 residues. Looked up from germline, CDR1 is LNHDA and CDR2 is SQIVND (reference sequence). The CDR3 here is CAVPVVNPTGIMDNEQFF.

The CDR3 region is CASRGGDGINTEAFF. The CDR3 DNA reads as TGTGCCAGCAGAGGGGGGGACGGAATAAACACTGAAGCTTTCTTT. This rearrangement joins TRBV12-3 or TRBV12-4 to TRBJ1-1, with a weak D call TRBD1 (6 bases). The CDR3 contains 15 residues. Deletions cut 6 bases from V and 2 bases from J, with 16 bases between.

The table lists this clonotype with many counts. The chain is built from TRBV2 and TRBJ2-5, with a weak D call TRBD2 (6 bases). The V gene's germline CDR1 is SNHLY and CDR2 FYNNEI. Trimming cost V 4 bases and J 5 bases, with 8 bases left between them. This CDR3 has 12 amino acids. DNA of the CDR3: TGTGCCAGCAGTGGGGGGGTTGAGACCCAGTACTTC. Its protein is CASSGGVETQYF.